These T cell receptor beta chains were read from a single sample in a study of Ad26.COV2.S vaccination and SARS-CoV-2 variants. Sequencing was performed with immunoSEQ multiplex PCR; in TCRdb, only in-frame clones are kept and a portion is missing. The data contain hundreds of thousands of clones, around 87% of them singletons. Sequenced material: peripheral blood, taken in a trial of Ad26.COV2.S vaccine versus placebo. The receptors derive from a person between 18 and 65 years old who received the Ad26.COV2.S COVID-19 vaccine or a placebo. CDR3s include the opening cysteine and the closing phenylalanine or tryptophan. The D gene is left open where the match is weak.

CDR3	J	V	D
CASSLVQGGQETQYF	TRBJ2-5	TRBV27	.
CASSSLAGGPPSYNEQFF	TRBJ2-1	TRBV27	TRBD2
CASSEASRGYGYTF	TRBJ1-2	TRBV6-1	.
CATSNTIPRDLEQYF	TRBJ2-7	TRBV15	.
CASSYGGIYNSPLHF	TRBJ1-6	TRBV6-2/TRBV6-3	.
CASSPTRTSESDTQYF	TRBJ2-3	TRBV3-1/TRBV3-2	TRBD2
CASSLVTANYGYTF	TRBJ1-2	TRBV7-2	.
CASRPLATNYGYTF	TRBJ1-2	TRBV6-4	.
CASTEGQGVRIGETQYF	TRBJ2-5	TRBV2	.
CASGLVSGRPTGELFF	TRBJ2-2	TRBV12-5	.